This T cell receptor beta chain was identified during a study of T cell responses to AZD1222 COVID-19 vaccine. General study findings and limits: Spike-wide coverage was observed for vaccine-associated CD4 TCRs, with dominant responses at 160-218 and 743-854. Researchers took repertoire samples only after the peak T cell response had come. White British ancestry dominated among donors, who included more females, and clonal diversity was possibly underestimated. Baseline seropositivity occurred in only six or seven AZD1222 recipients.

Germline CDR1 and CDR2: LNHDA and SQIVND (reference sequence). This CDR3 has 16 amino acids. Trimming pared 3 bases from V and 0 bases from J, leaving 9 bases between. With respect to this clone: Its antigen is still unknown.

Here immunoSEQ multiplex PCR was the method, and the copy in TCRdb shows in-frame clones only, minus some. The sample includes just over 95,000 clones, roughly 89% of them seen just once. This material consisted of peripheral blood, taken on day 0 of AZD1222 vaccination. The receptor was derived from an adult in good health. The J gene is TRBJ2-6, the V gene TRBV19; weak D call: TRBD1 (6 bases). CDR3 DNA: TGTGCCAGTAGTATGACAGGAGGCTCTGGGGCCAACGTCCTGACTTTC. Protein sequence: CASSMTGGSGANVLTF.